A single sample is the source of the 9 T cell receptor beta chains below, sequenced in a study of blood T cell repertoires in COVID-19 (dated by TCRdb to the early 2020s). Libraries were constructed by the immunoSEQ multiplex PCR assay. Not all clones reach the TCRdb copy of this immuneACCESS table, which keeps in-frame sequences only. Checked studies attribute under half of the gap to unresolved V genes and leave the rest unexplained. This sample lists about 100,000 clones; around 84% were detected once. The ten largest clones represent around 4.5% of the sample. The sequenced material came from peripheral blood. These receptors originate from a human donor in a cohort sampled during active COVID-19.

The chain combines TRBV7-2 with TRBJ2-7; 11 nucleotides line up with TRBD2. CDR1 and CDR2 from the germline V gene are SGHTA and FQGNSA. The CDR3 spans 15 residues. V gave up 2 bases and J gave up 2 bases; unmatched junction bases: 2. The DNA of the CDR3 is TGTGCCAGCAGCTTAAAGACTAGCGGGGCCTACGAGCAGTACTTC. Protein: CASSLKTSGAYEQYF.

The count of this clone is one. Within the sample, other DNA sequences also encode this same CDR3. The chain links TRBV18 to TRBJ1-1; D is undetermined. This CDR3 contains 13 residues. Trimming removed 2 bases at V and 1 base at J, with 5 bases between. Germline CDR1 and CDR2: KGHSH and LQKENI. The CDR3 reads CASSPSQNTEAFF. The CDR3, as DNA: TGTGCCAGCTCACCAAGCCAGAACACTGAAGCTTTCTTT.

This clone appeared a single time. The chain couples TRBV6-5 to TRBJ1-5, with 7 positions matching TRBD1. V trimming: 8 bases; J trimming: 7 bases; junction bases outside the gene matches: 11. Germline CDR1 is MNHEY and CDR2 is SVGAGI. The CDR3 loop spans 14 amino acids. CDR3 coding DNA: TGTGCCAGCTGGGGTAGGGGGCAGGGCCAGCCCCAGCATTTT. Its protein is CASWGRGQGQPQHF.

V and J are TRBV9 and TRBJ2-2, with D perhaps matching TRBD2 (6 bases). V lost 2 bases, J lost 1 base, and 24 bases lay in between. CDR1 SGDLS and CDR2 YYNGEE come from the germline V gene. This CDR3 region has 20 residues. The CDR3 coding sequence is TGTGCCAGCAGCGTCCTTTGGGGTCGGCCCTCCGGGAGGAACACCGGGGAGCTGTTTTTT. It specifies CASSVLWGRPSGRNTGELFF.

The V gene is TRBV7-8, the J gene TRBJ2-7, with D tentatively TRBD1 (5 bases). The CDR3 is 15 residues long. V was trimmed by 3 bases and J by 2 bases, leaving 14 bases between them. Germline CDR1 is SGHVS and CDR2 is FQNEAQ. The CDR3 sequence: CASSFEGQTTYEQYF. CDR3 in DNA: TGTGCCAGCAGCTTTGAAGGACAAACGACCTACGAGCAGTACTTC. Looking up the rest from reference TRBV7-8 and TRBJ2-7 gives the full variable domain: GAGVSQSPRYKVAKRGQDVALRCDPISGHVSLFWYQQALGQGPEFLTYFQNEAQLDKSGLPSDRFFAERPEGSVSTLKIQRTQQEDSAVYLCASSFEGQTTYEQYFGPGTRLTVT.

This clone was counted only a few times. The genes are TRBV7-9 and TRBJ1-5, with D maybe TRBD1 (5 bases). Trimming shortened V by 1 base and J by 3 bases, and 13 bases separated the two germline ends. CDR1 is SEHNR and CDR2 is FQNEAQ in the germline V gene (reference sequence). The length of the CDR3 is 16 residues. For the CDR3, the DNA is TGTGCCAGCAGCTTAGTTGGGCAGGGCCTCAATCAGCCCCAGCATTTT. It encodes CASSLVGQGLNQPQHF.

The V gene is TRBV6-2 or TRBV6-3, the J gene TRBJ2-5; D is possibly TRBD1 (5 bases). Per the germline V gene, CDR1 is MNHEY and CDR2 is SVGEGT. There are 12 residues in the CDR3. V was trimmed by 2 bases and J by 7 bases, leaving 8 bases between them. This CDR3 reads CASSYTTGTQYF. CDR3 nucleotide sequence: TGTGCCAGCAGTTACACTACAGGGACCCAGTACTTC.

V and J are TRBV7-8 and TRBJ1-2; possible D gene TRBD1, 5 bases. The CDR3 loop spans 13 amino acids. Trimming pared 5 bases from V and 2 bases from J, leaving 9 bases between. CDR1 is SGHVS and CDR2 is FQNEAQ in the germline V gene. CDR3 amino acids: CASSKDKNYGYTF. The CDR3 DNA sequence: TGTGCCAGCAGCAAGGACAAGAACTATGGCTACACCTTC.

V is TRBV4-2 and J is TRBJ1-2, with no clear D. CDR3 length: 13 amino acids. V lost 4 bases, J lost 4 bases, and 10 bases lay in between. The germline V gene encodes CDR1 LGHNA and CDR2 YNFKEQ. The CDR3 DNA reads TGTGCCAGCAGCCCCGAGCGGGGCTATGGCTACACCTTC. Translated: CASSPERGYGYTF.